Listed below are T cell receptor beta chains from one sample, sequenced in a study of cytotoxic CD8 clonotypes in ibrutinib-treated CLL. Profiled with immunoSEQ multiplex PCR; TCRdb holds only in-frame clones, not every one. The sample has 30,000 to 35,000 clones, roughly three quarters seen once. The sample was PBMCs, taken before ibrutinib treatment. The receptors stem from a human donor with chronic lymphocytic leukemia. Each CDR3 is given with its conserved first and last residue. D genes are given only for firm matches. Clone size, where shown, is once, few, many, or a class for clones that have expanded.

j_call d_call v_call clone_size cdr3_aa cdr3_nt
TRBJ2-7 TRBD2 TRBV15 - CATSLSGDSYEQYF TGTGCCACCAGCCTTAGCGGGGATTCCTACGAGCAGTACTTC
TRBJ2-1 TRBD1 TRBV28 - CASSWGQYNEQFF TGTGCCAGCAGCTGGGGACAGTACAATGAGCAGTTCTTC
TRBJ2-7 TRBD1 TRBV27 once CASSSTGAPTIRHF TGTGCCAGCAGTTCGACAGGGGCCCCCACCATCCGGCACTTC
TRBJ2-2 - TRBV19 - CASTYANTGELFF TGTGCCAGTACCTACGCAAACACCGGGGAGCTGTTTTTT
TRBJ2-1 - TRBV9 - CASSVVPQSSYNEQFF TGTGCCAGCAGCGTAGTCCCACAAAGCTCCTACAATGAGCAGTTCTTC
TRBJ1-1 - TRBV6-1 - CASNPLGAANTEAFF TGTGCCAGCAATCCTCTCGGGGCAGCGAACACTGAAGCTTTCTTT
TRBJ2-2 - TRBV5-1 - CASSLAAGWSSGELFF TGCGCCAGCAGCTTGGCCGCAGGCTGGTCTAGCGGGGAGCTGTTTTTT
TRBJ2-7 - TRBV7-9 - CASSLAQPGPYEQYF TGTGCCAGCAGCTTAGCGCAGCCGGGACCTTACGAGCAGTACTTC
TRBJ1-1 - TRBV25-1 few CASSDLSTGFRAFF TGTGCCAGCAGTGATTTAAGCACAGGGTTTAGGGCTTTCTTT
TRBJ1-3 - TRBV10-3 - CAISEEVPGQKPYF TGTGCCATCAGTGAGGAGGTCCCCGGACAGAAGCCATATTTT
TRBJ2-3 - TRBV5-6 - CASSLVAPWDTQYF TGTGCCAGCAGCTTGGTGGCACCCTGGGATACGCAGTATTTT
TRBJ2-3 - TRBV5-1 few CASSLDADTQYF TGCGCCAGCAGCTTGGATGCAGATACGCAGTATTTT
TRBJ2-3 - TRBV7-6 - CASSLMDGSTDTQYF TGTGCCAGCAGCCTTATGGACGGCAGCACAGATACGCAGTATTTT
TRBJ2-3 - TRBV6-1 few CASSVYTQYF TGTGCCAGCAGTGTTTATACGCAGTATTTT
TRBJ1-2 - TRBV7-9 - CASSSPPVLGYTF TGTGCCAGCAGCTCGCCCCCTGTCTTAGGCTACACCTTC
TRBJ1-4 - TRBV28 - CASSSSSATNEKLFF TGTGCCAGCAGTTCGTCCAGTGCAACTAATGAAAAACTGTTTTTT
TRBJ2-7 - TRBV28 - CASSVFGSDEQYF TGTGCCAGCAGTGTCTTCGGGAGTGACGAGCAGTACTTC
TRBJ2-7 - TRBV6-5 - CASRQGLYEQYF TGTGCCAGTCGCCAGGGGCTCTACGAGCAGTACTTC
TRBJ2-2 TRBD1 TRBV6-5 few CASSRQGGTGELFF TGTGCCAGCAGTAGACAGGGGGGAACCGGGGAGCTGTTTTTT
TRBJ1-2 TRBD1 TRBV6-1 - CASTFTGDYGYTF TGTGCCAGCACTTTTACAGGGGACTATGGCTACACCTTC
TRBJ1-2 TRBD1 TRBV9 few CASSAMTGNYGYTF TGTGCCAGCAGCGCCATGACAGGGAACTATGGCTACACCTTC
TRBJ2-3 TRBD2 TRBV30 - CAWSYGGTTDTQYF TGTGCCTGGAGCTACGGGGGGACCACAGATACGCAGTATTTT
TRBJ2-1 - TRBV5-6 few CASSLGDGYNEQFF TGTGCCAGCAGCTTGGGCGACGGGTACAATGAGCAGTTCTTC
TRBJ2-5 TRBD1 TRBV30 - CAWSVRRGETQYF TGTGCCTGGAGTGTACGCAGGGGGGAGACCCAGTACTTC
TRBJ2-7 TRBD2 TRBV6-5 - CASSGGVKPYEQYF TGTGCCAGCAGTGGGGGGGTGAAACCCTACGAGCAGTACTTC
TRBJ1-4 - TRBV27 - CASRGAAREKLFF TGTGCCAGCAGGGGAGCGGCTAGGGAAAAACTGTTTTTT
TRBJ2-3 - TRBV4-3 few CASSQGTGTGTDTQYF TGCGCCAGCAGCCAAGGGACGGGGACGGGTACAGATACGCAGTATTTT
TRBJ1-5 TRBD1 TRBV28 few CASSYTGTGNQPQHF TGTGCCAGCAGTTACACCGGGACAGGCAATCAGCCCCAGCATTTT
TRBJ1-2 - TRBV7-9 - CASSLEGGLTYGYTF TGTGCCAGCAGCTTAGAAGGGGGACTAACCTATGGCTACACCTTC
TRBJ2-7 TRBD2 TRBV7-9 few CASSRIAGASSSGYEQYF TGTGCCAGCAGCCGAATAGCGGGAGCTTCTTCTTCTGGCTACGAGCAGTACTTC
TRBJ2-7 TRBD1 TRBV19 few CASSIRDRAYEQYF TGTGCCAGTAGTATTAGGGACAGGGCCTACGAGCAGTACTTC
TRBJ2-2 - TRBV7-9 - CASSPTNTGELFF TGTGCCAGCAGCCCAACTAACACCGGGGAGCTGTTTTTT
TRBJ1-5 - TRBV28 few CASRRFGNQPQHF TGTGCCAGCAGGCGGTTTGGCAATCAGCCCCAGCATTTT
TRBJ2-5 - TRBV7-7 - CASSLAVGQETQYF TGTGCCAGCAGCTTAGCGGTTGGACAAGAGACCCAGTACTTC
TRBJ2-2 - TRBV2 - CASGRQTGELFF TGTGCCAGCGGTAGGCAGACCGGGGAGCTGTTTTTT
TRBJ2-1 - TRBV14 - CASSRPGAGVYNEQFF TGTGCCAGCAGCCGCCCAGGGGCGGGAGTCTACAATGAGCAGTTCTTC
TRBJ1-4 - TRBV6-1 - CASKPDRANEKLFF TGTGCCAGCAAACCAGACAGAGCTAATGAAAAACTGTTTTTT
TRBJ2-1 TRBD2 TRBV28 - CASSLGLAGGRYNEQFF TGTGCCAGCAGTTTAGGACTAGCGGGAGGGCGGTACAATGAGCAGTTCTTC
TRBJ2-3 - TRBV9 few CASSVASGTDTQYF TGTGCCAGCAGCGTAGCTAGCGGCACAGATACGCAGTATTTT
TRBJ2-3 TRBD2 TRBV9 - CASSATSGVKDTQYF TGTGCCAGCAGCGCCACTAGCGGGGTGAAAGATACGCAGTATTTT
TRBJ1-1 - TRBV19 - CASSISMNTEAFF TGTGCCAGTAGTATCAGTATGAACACTGAAGCTTTCTTT
TRBJ2-3 - TRBV11-1 - CASSLVQGVFLADTQYF TGTGCCAGCAGCTTAGTGCAGGGAGTTTTTCTTGCAGATACGCAGTATTTT
TRBJ2-7 TRBD2 TRBV4-2 - CASSQDTASGTYEQYF TGTGCCAGCAGCCAAGATACCGCTAGCGGGACCTACGAGCAGTACTTC
TRBJ2-3 - TRBV20-1 - CSARLDTQYF TGCAGTGCTAGGCTAGATACGCAGTATTTT
TRBJ1-2 TRBD1 TRBV10-3 few CAISEAGAGGAGIYGYTF TGTGCCATCAGTGAAGCCGGGGCAGGGGGCGCAGGGATCTATGGCTACACCTTC
TRBJ2-7 TRBD1 TRBV7-8 - CATQGQGASYEQYF TGTGCCACCCAGGGACAGGGGGCTTCCTACGAGCAGTACTTC
TRBJ2-5 - TRBV7-9 - CASSFSGTGGGTQYF TGTGCCAGCAGCTTTTCGGGGACCGGGGGAGGGACCCAGTACTTC
TRBJ2-7 - TRBV7-9 - CASSFPGVTYEQYF TGTGCCAGCAGCTTCCCGGGGGTCACCTACGAGCAGTACTTC
TRBJ1-6 - TRBV19 - CASRETDSNSPLHF TGTGCCAGCAGAGAGACGGACAGTAATTCACCCCTCCACTTT
TRBJ1-1 - TRBV30 - CAWSAGLRYEAFF TGTGCCTGGAGTGCCGGGCTGAGGTATGAAGCTTTCTTT
TRBJ2-3 TRBD2 TRBV7-9 - CASRSGLAGVDTQYF TGTGCCAGCAGGTCGGGACTAGCGGGGGTAGATACGCAGTATTTT
TRBJ2-7 TRBD2 TRBV27 - CASSPRPGTSGSYEQYF TGTGCCAGCAGTCCACGCCCCGGGACTAGCGGGAGCTACGAGCAGTACTTC
TRBJ1-4 TRBD1 TRBV5-8 - CASSFGQAATNEKLFF TGTGCCAGCAGCTTTGGACAGGCCGCAACTAATGAAAAACTGTTTTTT
TRBJ1-2 - TRBV2 - CASSEDTSYGYTF TGTGCCAGCAGTGAGGACACGTCCTATGGCTACACCTTC